Each of the 30 T cell receptor beta chains below was sequenced from the same sample in a study of blood T cell repertoires in COVID-19. Clones were read by immunoSEQ multiplex PCR, and TCRdb kept only the in-frame ones, dropping some. Among about 210,000 clones listed, about 83% were seen once. What was sequenced was peripheral blood. The receptors shown here come from a man aged 60 to 75 who had recovered from COVID-19.

This chain connects TRBV30 to TRBJ2-3, with D possibly TRBD1 on 5 matching bases. Per the germline V gene, CDR1 is GTSNPN and CDR2 is SVGIG (reference sequence). The CDR3 length is 15 residues. Trimming removed 1 base from V and 6 bases from J, with 17 bases in between. This CDR3 reads CAWSATLGPPDTQYF. The CDR3 DNA reads TGTGCCTGGAGTGCCACTCTGGGGCCGCCGGATACGCAGTATTTT.

This chain uses TRBV5-4 with TRBJ1-1, with D tentatively TRBD1 (5 bases). The germline CDR1 and CDR2 sequences are SGHNT and YYREEE (reference sequence). V lost 0 bases to trimming and J lost 5 bases, with 14 bases between them. The CDR3 is 15 residues long. CDR3 sequence reads: CASSLGGGERTEAFF. DNA for the CDR3: TGTGCCAGCAGCTTGGGCGGGGGAGAGAGGACTGAAGCTTTCTTT.

The chain employs TRBV20-1 and TRBJ2-3; tentative D call: TRBD2 (6 bases). The length of the CDR3 is 12 residues. Trimming pared 3 bases from V and 6 bases from J, leaving 10 bases between. Germline CDR1 DFQATT, CDR2 SNEGSKA (reference sequence). The CDR3, as DNA: TGCAGTGCTAGTTGGAGGGAGGATACGCAGTATTTT. Translation gives CSASWREDTQYF.

This sequence joins TRBV29-1 and TRBJ1-4; possible D gene TRBD1, 5 bases. The CDR3 length is 14 residues. Germline V lookup: CDR1 SQVTM, CDR2 ANQGSEA. The ends were cut back, 4 bases at V and 3 bases at J, with 12 bases in the middle. The CDR3: CSVVGQGANEKLFF. The CDR3 coding sequence is TGCAGCGTTGTTGGGCAGGGTGCTAATGAAAAACTGTTTTTT. The entire variable domain, with the rest obtained from reference TRBV29-1 and TRBJ1-4, is as follows: SAVISQKPSRDICQRGTSLTIQCQVDSQVTMMFWYRQQPGQSLTLIATANQGSEATYESGFVIDKFPISRPNLTFSTLTVSNMSPEDSSIYLCSVVGQGANEKLFFGSGTQLSVL.

The chain has TRBV10-3 and TRBJ1-2, with 7 nucleotides matching TRBD1. J lost 6 bases, V lost 6 bases, and 10 bases had no gene match. CDR1 is ENHRY, CDR2 SYGVKD, per germline. This CDR3 has 14 amino acids. The chain's CDR3 is CAISGQDPEDGYTF. DNA of the CDR3: TGTGCCATCAGCGGACAGGATCCCGAAGATGGCTACACCTTC.

Here the CDR3 DNA reads TGTGCCAGCAGCTTAGAACAGGGTCGGAAGTTCTTC. Amino acid sequence: CASSLEQGRKFF. The chain employs TRBV7-3 and TRBJ2-1, with D possibly TRBD1 on 6 matching bases. The CDR3 consists of 12 residues. Looked up from germline, CDR1 is SGHTA and CDR2 is FQGTGA. V was trimmed by 2 bases and J by 14 bases, leaving 13 bases between them.

This chain uses TRBV18 with TRBJ1-1, with D tentatively TRBD1 (5 bases). The length of the CDR3 is 14 residues. The germline V and J ends were trimmed by 8 bases and 0 bases, with 13 bases remaining between them. In germline, CDR1 is KGHSH, CDR2 LQKENI. CDR3 region: CASQSAGVNTEAFF. As DNA, the CDR3 is TGTGCCAGCCAGTCCGCGGGGGTGAACACTGAAGCTTTCTTT.

This rearrangement joins TRBV29-1 to TRBJ2-2; 12 bases agree with TRBD2. Germline assignment: CDR1 SQVTM and CDR2 ANQGSEA. CDR3 length: 15 residues. The junction had 6 bases not matched to a gene; V was cut back by 4 bases and J by 6 bases. CDR3 residues: CSVGASGRAPGELFF. In DNA, the CDR3 is TGCAGCGTTGGTGCTAGCGGGAGGGCGCCCGGGGAGCTGTTTTTT.

This chain connects TRBV7-2 to TRBJ2-5, with no clear D. Trimming took off 3 bases at V and 0 bases at J, with 5 bases between the two ends. CDR3 length equals 13 residues. Germline lookup yields CDR1 SGHTA and CDR2 FQGNSA. The CDR3 DNA is TGTGCCAGCAGCTTCAGTAACCAAGAGACCCAGTACTTC. Protein sequence: CASSFSNQETQYF.

The V call is TRBV3-1 (or the pseudogene TRBV3-2), the J call TRBJ1-6; TRBD1 aligns across 10 bases. The CDR3 loop spans 15 amino acids. The J segment lost 10 bases and the V segment lost 2 bases, leaving 5 bases of the junction unmatched. The germline V gene has CDR1 LGHDT and CDR2 YNNKEL (reference sequence). The CDR3 region is CASSQFGTGVSPLHF. In nucleotides, the CDR3 is TGTGCCAGCAGCCAATTCGGGACAGGGGTCTCACCCCTCCACTTT.

This clone was found a few times. The chain joins TRBV6-5 to TRBJ2-7, with 9 positions matching TRBD1. There are 15 residues in the CDR3. V lost 6 bases, J lost 2 bases, and 8 bases stayed unmatched. From germline, CDR1 is MNHEY and CDR2 SVGAGI. The CDR3 here is CASRPDRGTAYEQYF. CDR3 bases: TGTGCCAGCAGACCTGACAGGGGGACGGCCTACGAGCAGTACTTC.

The chain combines TRBV28 with TRBJ1-2; possible D gene TRBD1, 5 bases. Germline V gene sequence: CDR1 MDHEN, CDR2 SYDVKM. V was shortened by 7 bases and J by 4 bases, with 22 bases between the two germline ends. The CDR3 sequence is 16 residues long. DNA for the CDR3: TGTGCCAGCACCGCCGGCGGGGGTGGGGCCGGCTATGGCTACACCTTC. It codes for CASTAGGGGAGYGYTF.

V is TRBV30 and J is TRBJ1-5; D is ambiguous. Trimming shortened V by 2 bases and J by 7 bases, and 9 bases separated the two germline ends. The CDR3 length is 12 residues. The germline CDR1 and CDR2 sequences are GTSNPN and SVGIG (reference sequence). The CDR3 nucleotides read TGTGCCTGGAGTCCCTCCTCCCAGCCCCAGCATTTT. Protein product: CAWSPSSQPQHF. The complete variable domain, with remaining parts taken from reference TRBV30 and TRBJ1-5, reads SQTIHQWPATLVQPVGSPLSLECTVEGTSNPNLYWYRQAAGRGLQLLFYSVGIGQISSEVPQNLSASRPQDRQFILSSKKLLLSDSGFYLCAWSPSSQPQHFGDGTRLSIL.

This chain joins TRBV12-3 or TRBV12-4 and TRBJ1-5, with D perhaps matching TRBD1 (5 bases). V lost 2 bases and J 5 bases, leaving 7 bases between the germline ends. The CDR3 totals 13 residues. The CDR3 DNA sequence: TGTGCCAGCAGTTTACAGGGTTATCAGCCCCAGCATTTT. Translated, it gives CASSLQGYQPQHF.

The rearrangement joins TRBV19 to TRBJ2-7; 9 positions agree with TRBD2. Germline V gene lookup returns CDR1 LNHDA and CDR2 SQIVND (reference sequence). After removal of 6 bases from V and 2 bases from J, the junction contained 8 bases not matched to a gene. The length of the CDR3 is 15 residues. The CDR3: CASRVSGSLAYEQYF. The CDR3 DNA reads as TGTGCCAGTAGGGTTAGCGGGAGTCTCGCCTACGAGCAGTACTTC.

This chain joins TRBV5-4 and TRBJ1-4; TRBD1 might be the D (5 bases). The CDR3 contains 14 residues. CDR1 and CDR2 (germline): SGHNT, YYREEE (reference sequence). V lost 1 base and J lost 6, with 10 bases in between. This CDR3 is CASSLQLGDEKLFF. CDR3 bases: TGTGCCAGCAGCTTGCAGTTAGGGGATGAAAAACTGTTTTTT.

The chain carries TRBV19 and TRBJ2-1, with TRBD2 identical over 9 bases. This CDR3 region has 16 residues. The V and J ends lost 3 bases and 2 bases, in that order; junction bases with no gene match: 5. Germline V gene lookup returns CDR1 LNHDA and CDR2 SQIVND (reference sequence). The CDR3 nucleotides are TGTGCCAGTAGTATCAGCCTAGCGGGACCCTACAATGAGCAGTTCTTC. Residues: CASSISLAGPYNEQFF.

This clone was detected only once. The J gene is TRBJ2-3, the V gene TRBV7-2, with D possibly TRBD2 on 6 matching bases. The CDR3 sequence is 14 residues long. Between the trimmed V and J ends, which lost 8 bases and 2 bases, there was a span of 14 bases. Germline CDR1 SGHTA, CDR2 FQGNSA. In nucleotides, the CDR3 is TGTGCCAGCCGACTAGGTCAGATCACAGATACGCAGTATTTT. Protein product: CASRLGQITDTQYF.

The V and J genes are TRBV3-1 (or the pseudogene TRBV3-2) and TRBJ1-2; D not resolved. Germline V gene lookup returns CDR1 LGHDT and CDR2 YNNKEL (reference sequence). The CDR3 is made up of 14 amino acids. V was clipped by 4 bases and J by 6 bases, with 15 bases between them. In nucleotides, the CDR3 is TGTGCCAGCAGCCCCTCCGGGAGGCTAGATGGCTACACCTTC. Protein sequence: CASSPSGRLDGYTF.

The genes are TRBV6-5 and TRBJ2-3; 11 nucleotides agree with TRBD1. Germline V gives CDR1 MNHEY, CDR2 SVGAGI. Trimming took 8 bases from V and 3 from J; bases not matched to a gene: 1. CDR3 length equals 13 residues. CDR3 loop: CASGDRGTDTQYF. Here the CDR3 DNA reads TGTGCCAGCGGGGACAGGGGGACAGATACGCAGTATTTT.

The V and J genes are TRBV19 and TRBJ1-5; D ambiguous. CDR3 size: 16 residues. Germline CDR1 reads LNHDA; CDR2 reads SQIVND (reference sequence). The V end was cut by 1 base, the J end by 2 bases, with 12 bases between. Here the CDR3 reads CASSIVPGGGNQPQHF. The CDR3 nucleotides read TGTGCCAGTAGTATAGTGCCAGGAGGTGGCAATCAGCCCCAGCATTTT.

The rearrangement uses TRBV7-2 and TRBJ2-3; D gene ambiguous. Germline assignment: CDR1 SGHTA and CDR2 FQGNSA. The CDR3 is 13 amino acids. V lost 2 bases, J lost 6 bases, and 9 bases lay in between. For the CDR3, the DNA is TGTGCCAGCAGCTTACGAATTAGTGATACGCAGTATTTT. This gives the protein CASSLRISDTQYF.

The chain recombines TRBV5-1 with TRBJ2-7; 10 bases align to TRBD2. CDR3 size: 15 residues. V trimming: 5 bases; J trimming: 5 bases; junction bases outside the gene matches: 10. Germline CDR1 reads SGHRS; CDR2 reads YFSETQ. The CDR3 spells CASRLPGTSVHEQYF. CDR3 in DNA: TGCGCCAGCAGACTCCCCGGGACTAGCGTGCACGAGCAGTACTTC.

This clone has only one observation. The chain combines TRBV6-2 or TRBV6-3 with TRBJ2-3; D remains ambiguous. The V end lost 6 bases, the J end lost 6 bases, and 16 bases lay between the germline ends. Germline CDR1 reads MNHEY; CDR2 reads SVGEGT. CDR3 length: 14 amino acids. The CDR3 region is CASSRHRTTDTQYF. CDR3 DNA sequence: TGTGCCAGCAGCAGACACCGAACCACCGATACGCAGTATTTT.

This clone was seen a single time. The chain recombines TRBV12-3 or TRBV12-4 with TRBJ1-2; D might be TRBD1 (6 bases). This CDR3 has 13 residues. The V gene lost 1 base and the J gene lost 5 bases, with 8 bases spanning the gap. CDR3 protein: CASSLGQVYGYTF. The CDR3 nucleotides are TGTGCCAGCAGTTTAGGACAGGTTTATGGCTACACCTTC.

The rearrangement links TRBV5-1 to TRBJ2-3; 7 nucleotides line up with TRBD1. The ends lost 0 bases at V and 3 bases at J; junction bases unmatched: 4. The CDR3 is made up of 15 amino acids. CDR1 is SGHRS, CDR2 YFSETQ, per germline. CDR3 sequence reads: CASSLDRGGTDTQYF. CDR3 in DNA: TGCGCCAGCAGCTTGGACAGGGGTGGAACAGATACGCAGTATTTT.

The V call is TRBV3-1 (or the pseudogene TRBV3-2), the J call TRBJ2-3, with 8 nucleotides matching TRBD1. J lost 14 bases, V lost 3 bases, and 10 bases had no gene match. Germline-derived CDR1 and CDR2 are LGHDT and YNNKEL (reference sequence). The CDR3 runs to 13 residues. The CDR3 region is CASSQAYRGDRYF. The CDR3, as DNA: TGTGCCAGCAGCCAGGCCTACAGGGGGGATCGGTATTTT.

This chain joins TRBV11-2 and TRBJ2-3; 8 bases agree with TRBD2. CDR1 is SGHAT and CDR2 is FQNNGV in the germline V gene. The CDR3 length is 16 residues. V lost 3 bases to trimming and J lost 4 bases; unmatched junction nucleotides: 9. The CDR3 DNA reads as TGTGCCAGCAGCTTCCTAGCGGGCGACCCGGCAGATACGCAGTATTTT. Its protein is CASSFLAGDPADTQYF.

The rearrangement links TRBV28 to TRBJ2-1; TRBD2 might be the D (6 bases). Germline assignment: CDR1 MDHEN and CDR2 SYDVKM. V lost 3 bases and J 2 bases, leaving 14 bases between the germline ends. The CDR3 has 16 amino acids. The CDR3 DNA follows: TGTGCCAGCAGTTTCCTCGGGAGTAACACCTACAATGAGCAGTTCTTC. Its translation: CASSFLGSNTYNEQFF.

The rearrangement links TRBV29-1 to TRBJ1-1; TRBD1 agrees at 8 bases. The CDR3 is made up of 10 amino acids. Germline assignment: CDR1 SQVTM and CDR2 ANQGSEA. V shed 7 bases and J 9 bases; nucleotides not matched to a gene: 4. Here the CDR3 reads CSADRGQAFF. CDR3 DNA: TGCAGCGCCGACAGGGGCCAAGCTTTCTTT.